This T cell receptor beta chain was recorded in a study of cytomegalovirus exposure and HLA in healthy donors. As regards this clone: The antigen is unknown.

The CDR3 is made up of 14 amino acids. With 5 bases clipped from V and 4 bases from J, the junction kept 7 bases outside the gene matches. Germline lookup yields CDR1 SGHVS and CDR2 FNYEAQ. General study findings and limits: Several V segments, TRBV6-2 and TRBV6-3 among them, could not be told apart and were dropped. The authors listed 180 or so TCR beta chains as cytomegalovirus-associated. TCR beta V segments were, for the most part, productive about 90% or about 30% of the time in an earlier analysis. Highest at DRB1 and lowest at HLA-C, TCR association rates differed among HLA loci in a later analysis.

Primers included in the PCR were 60 Vbeta and 13 Jbeta primers. Using immunoSEQ multiplex PCR, the repertoire was profiled, and TCRdb retains in-frame clones only, with some absent. The table records about 110,000 clones, around 73% of them present only once. The TCR was taken from a man under 40 in good health and CMV-seronegative. Sequenced input: PBMCs. The rearrangement uses TRBV7-6 and TRBJ1-2; TRBD1 aligns across 7 bases. In DNA, the CDR3 is TGTGCCAGCAGCCCCGGGACAGAGACCTATGGCTACACCTTC. Its protein is CASSPGTETYGYTF.